This T cell receptor (beta chain) comes out of a study of cytomegalovirus exposure and HLA in healthy donors. In the case of this clone: Its antigen is as yet unknown.

Broader study findings: For most TCR beta V segments, an earlier analysis put the productive rate at about 87% or about 30% of the time.

The PCR ran on 60 Vbeta and 13 Jbeta primers. TCRdb keeps only in-frame clones here, not all; method: immunoSEQ multiplex PCR. The sample has approximately 170,000 clones, approximately 62% seen once. Material for sequencing was PBMCs. The sequence came from a middle-aged man in good health and CMV-seronegative.

DNA of the CDR3: TGTGCCAGCAGCCCCTCTCCGCGGGGTTTCCAAGAGACCCAGTACTTC. Protein sequence: CASSPSPRGFQETQYF. The genes are TRBV9 and TRBJ2-5; D is perhaps TRBD2 (6 bases). The CDR3 runs to 16 residues. The germline V gene encodes CDR1 SGDLS and CDR2 YYNGEE. The V gene lost 4 bases and the J gene lost 1 base, with 17 bases spanning the gap.